The T cell receptor (beta chain) described here comes from a study of T cell repertoires in cytomegalovirus infection. Each CDR3 protein gets one entry after TCRdb re-called the reads with MiXCR. The sample lists over 100,000 distinct CDR3 sequences, around 31% occurring once. V gave up 4 bases and J gave up 6 bases, with 10 bases separating them. Germline CDR1 is DFQATT and CDR2 is SNEGSKA (reference sequence). CDR3 size: 11 residues. With respect to this clonotype: What it binds is unknown.

This TCR was recovered from a human donor in good health (CMV status not recorded). Some clones in this sample may be carry-over from other donors' samples. The sequences come from CD8+ T cells from cultured PBMCs, collected from culture after CMV antigen stimulation. This chain joins TRBV20-1 and TRBJ2-7; D gene ambiguous. The CDR3 reads CSANREAEQYF. CDR3 coding DNA: TGCAGTGCTAACCGAGAGGCCGAGCAGTACTTC.